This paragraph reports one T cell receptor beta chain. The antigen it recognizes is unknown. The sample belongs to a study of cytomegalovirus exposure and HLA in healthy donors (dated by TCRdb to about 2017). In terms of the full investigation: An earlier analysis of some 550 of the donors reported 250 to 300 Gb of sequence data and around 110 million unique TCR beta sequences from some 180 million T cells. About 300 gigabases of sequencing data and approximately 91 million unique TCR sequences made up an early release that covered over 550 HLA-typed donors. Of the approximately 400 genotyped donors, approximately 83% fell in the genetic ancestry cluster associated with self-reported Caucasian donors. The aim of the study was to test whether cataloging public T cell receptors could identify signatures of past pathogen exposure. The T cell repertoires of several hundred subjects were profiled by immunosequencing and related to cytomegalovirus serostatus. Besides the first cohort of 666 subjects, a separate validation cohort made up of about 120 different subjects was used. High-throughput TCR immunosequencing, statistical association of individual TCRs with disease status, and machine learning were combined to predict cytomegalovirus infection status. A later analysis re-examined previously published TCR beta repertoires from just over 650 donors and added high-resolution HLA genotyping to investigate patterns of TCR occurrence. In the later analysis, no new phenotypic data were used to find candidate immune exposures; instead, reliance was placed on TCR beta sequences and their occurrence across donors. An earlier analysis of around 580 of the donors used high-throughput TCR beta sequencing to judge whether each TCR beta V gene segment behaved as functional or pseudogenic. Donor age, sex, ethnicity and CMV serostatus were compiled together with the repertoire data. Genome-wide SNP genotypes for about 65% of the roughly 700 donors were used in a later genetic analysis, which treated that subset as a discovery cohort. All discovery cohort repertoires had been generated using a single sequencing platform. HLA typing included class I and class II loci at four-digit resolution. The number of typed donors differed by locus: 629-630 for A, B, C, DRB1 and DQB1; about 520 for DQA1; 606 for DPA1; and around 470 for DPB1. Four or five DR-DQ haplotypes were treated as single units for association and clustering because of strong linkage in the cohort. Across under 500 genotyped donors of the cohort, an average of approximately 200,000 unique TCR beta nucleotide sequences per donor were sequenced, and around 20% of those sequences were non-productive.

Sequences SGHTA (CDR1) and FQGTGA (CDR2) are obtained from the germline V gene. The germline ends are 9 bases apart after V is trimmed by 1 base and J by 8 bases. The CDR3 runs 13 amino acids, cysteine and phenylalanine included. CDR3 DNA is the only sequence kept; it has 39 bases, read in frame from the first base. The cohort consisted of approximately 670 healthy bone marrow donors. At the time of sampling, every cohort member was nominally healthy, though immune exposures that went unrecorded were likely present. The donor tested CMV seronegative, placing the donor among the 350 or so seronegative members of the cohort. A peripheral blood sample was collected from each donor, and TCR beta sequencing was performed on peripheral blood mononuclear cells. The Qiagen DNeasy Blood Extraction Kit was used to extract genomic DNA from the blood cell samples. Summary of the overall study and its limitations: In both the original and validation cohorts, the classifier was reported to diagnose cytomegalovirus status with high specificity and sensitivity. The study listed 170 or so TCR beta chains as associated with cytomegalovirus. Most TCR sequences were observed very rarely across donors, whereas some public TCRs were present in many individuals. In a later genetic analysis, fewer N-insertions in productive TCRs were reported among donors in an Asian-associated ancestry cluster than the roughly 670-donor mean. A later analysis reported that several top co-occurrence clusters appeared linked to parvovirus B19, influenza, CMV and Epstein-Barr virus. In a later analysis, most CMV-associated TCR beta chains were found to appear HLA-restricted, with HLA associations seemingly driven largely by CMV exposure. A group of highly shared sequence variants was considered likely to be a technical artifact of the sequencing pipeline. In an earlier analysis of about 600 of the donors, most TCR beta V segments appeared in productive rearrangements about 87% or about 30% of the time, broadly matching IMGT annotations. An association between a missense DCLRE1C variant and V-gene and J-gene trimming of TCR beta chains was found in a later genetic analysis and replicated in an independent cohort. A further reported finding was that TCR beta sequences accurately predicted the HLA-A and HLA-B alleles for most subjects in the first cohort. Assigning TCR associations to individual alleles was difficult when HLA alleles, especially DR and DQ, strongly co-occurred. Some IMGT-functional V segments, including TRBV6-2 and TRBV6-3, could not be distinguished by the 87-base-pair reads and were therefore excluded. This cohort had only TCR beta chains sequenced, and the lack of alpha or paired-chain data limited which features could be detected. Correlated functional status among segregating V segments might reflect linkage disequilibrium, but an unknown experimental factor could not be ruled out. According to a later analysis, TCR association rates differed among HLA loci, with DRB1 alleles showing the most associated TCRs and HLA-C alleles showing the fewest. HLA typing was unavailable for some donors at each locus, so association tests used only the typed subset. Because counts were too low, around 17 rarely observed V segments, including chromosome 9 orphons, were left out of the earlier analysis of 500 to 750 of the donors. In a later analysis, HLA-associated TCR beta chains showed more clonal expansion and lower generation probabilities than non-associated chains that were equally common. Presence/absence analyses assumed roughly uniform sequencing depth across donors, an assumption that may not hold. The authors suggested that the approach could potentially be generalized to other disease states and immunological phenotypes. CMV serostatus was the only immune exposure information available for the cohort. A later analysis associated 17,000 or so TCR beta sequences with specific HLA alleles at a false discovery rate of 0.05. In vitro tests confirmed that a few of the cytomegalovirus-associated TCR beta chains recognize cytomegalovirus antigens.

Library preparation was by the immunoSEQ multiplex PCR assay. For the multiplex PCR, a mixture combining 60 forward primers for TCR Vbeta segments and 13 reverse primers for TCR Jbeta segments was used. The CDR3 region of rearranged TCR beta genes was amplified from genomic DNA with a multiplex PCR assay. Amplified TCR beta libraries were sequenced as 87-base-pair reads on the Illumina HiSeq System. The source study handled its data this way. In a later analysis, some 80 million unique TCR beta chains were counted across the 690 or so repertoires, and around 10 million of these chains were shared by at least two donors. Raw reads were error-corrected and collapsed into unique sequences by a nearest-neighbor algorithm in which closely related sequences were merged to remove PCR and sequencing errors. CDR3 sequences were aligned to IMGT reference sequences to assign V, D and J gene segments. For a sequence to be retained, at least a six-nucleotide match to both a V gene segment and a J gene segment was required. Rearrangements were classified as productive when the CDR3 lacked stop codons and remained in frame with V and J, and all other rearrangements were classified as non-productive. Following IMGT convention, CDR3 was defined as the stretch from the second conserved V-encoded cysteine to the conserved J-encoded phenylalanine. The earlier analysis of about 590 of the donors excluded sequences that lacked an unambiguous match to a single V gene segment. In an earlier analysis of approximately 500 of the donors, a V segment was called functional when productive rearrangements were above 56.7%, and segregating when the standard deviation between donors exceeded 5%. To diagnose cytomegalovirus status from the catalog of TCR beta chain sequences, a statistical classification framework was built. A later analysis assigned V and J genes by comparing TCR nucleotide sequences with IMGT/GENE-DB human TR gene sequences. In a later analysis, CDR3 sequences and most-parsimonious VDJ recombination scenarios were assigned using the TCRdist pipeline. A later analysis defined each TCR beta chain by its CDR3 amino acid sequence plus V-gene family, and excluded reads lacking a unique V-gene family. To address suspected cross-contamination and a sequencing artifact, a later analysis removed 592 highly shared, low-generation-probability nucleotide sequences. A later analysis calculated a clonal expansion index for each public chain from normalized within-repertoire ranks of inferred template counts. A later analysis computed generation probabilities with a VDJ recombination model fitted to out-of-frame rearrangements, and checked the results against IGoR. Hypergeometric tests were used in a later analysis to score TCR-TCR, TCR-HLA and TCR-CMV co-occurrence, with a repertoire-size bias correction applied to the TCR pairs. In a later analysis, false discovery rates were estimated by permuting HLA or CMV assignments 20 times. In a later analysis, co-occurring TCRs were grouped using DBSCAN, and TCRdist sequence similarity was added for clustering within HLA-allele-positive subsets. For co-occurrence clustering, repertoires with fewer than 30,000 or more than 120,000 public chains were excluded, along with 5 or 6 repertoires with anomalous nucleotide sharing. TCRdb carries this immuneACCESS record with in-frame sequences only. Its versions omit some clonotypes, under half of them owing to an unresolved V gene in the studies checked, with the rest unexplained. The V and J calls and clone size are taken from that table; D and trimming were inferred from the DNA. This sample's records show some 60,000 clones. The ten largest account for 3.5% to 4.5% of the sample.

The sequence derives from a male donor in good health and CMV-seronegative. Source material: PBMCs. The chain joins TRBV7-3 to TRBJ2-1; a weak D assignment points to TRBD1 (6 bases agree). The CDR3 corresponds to CASSLRGRDEQFF. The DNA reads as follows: TGTGCCAGCAGCTTAAGGGGGCGCGATGAGCAGTTCTTC.